The entry below describes one T cell receptor beta chain. With random hexamers, reverse transcription was performed on roughly 0.5 to 1 ug of RNA. Amplification of TCR beta CDR3 was carried out by immunoSEQ multiplex PCR, which covered 54 Vbeta and 13 Jbeta segments. TCRdb used MiXCR to reprocess the immunoSEQ multiplex PCR reads, holding one entry per CDR3 protein. Of 400,000 or so distinct CDR3 sequences in the sample, more than 80% were seen once. This entry is derived from a study of CD8 T cells in Susac syndrome. FACS enriched CD8+ TEMRA cells, while bulk CD8+ and CD4+ were negatively isolated. CDR3 size: 18 residues. V lost 4 bases and J lost 4; bases outside the gene matches: 13. The germline V gene encodes CDR1 SGDLS and CDR2 YYNGEE.

The origin of this receptor is a human donor with multiple sclerosis. The specimen was CD8+ T cells from PBMCs. The chain couples TRBV9 to TRBJ2-7; 14 nucleotides align to TRBD2. CDR3 amino acids: CASSPGLAGVFDGYEQYF. The CDR3 bases are TGTGCCAGCAGCCCGGGACTAGCGGGAGTTTTTGACGGTTACGAGCAGTACTTC. The entire variable domain, with the rest obtained from reference TRBV9 and TRBJ2-7, is as follows: DSGVTQTPKHLITATGQRVTLRCSPRSGDLSVYWYQQSLDQGLQFLIQYYNGEERAKGNILERFSAQQFPDLHSELNLSSLELGDSALYFCASSPGLAGVFDGYEQYFGPGTRLTVT.